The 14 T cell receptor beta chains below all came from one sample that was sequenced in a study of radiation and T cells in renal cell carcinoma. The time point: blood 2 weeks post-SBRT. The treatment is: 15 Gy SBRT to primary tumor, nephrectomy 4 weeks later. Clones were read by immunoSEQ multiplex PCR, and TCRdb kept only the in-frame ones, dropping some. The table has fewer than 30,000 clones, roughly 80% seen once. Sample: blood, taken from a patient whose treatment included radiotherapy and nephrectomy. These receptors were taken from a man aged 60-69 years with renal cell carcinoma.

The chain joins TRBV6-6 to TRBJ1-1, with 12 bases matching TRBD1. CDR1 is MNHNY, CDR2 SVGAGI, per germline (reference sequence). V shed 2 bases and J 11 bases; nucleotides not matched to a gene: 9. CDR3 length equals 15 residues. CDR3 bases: TGTGCCAGCAGTTACAGGGACAGGGGGCGCGGACAGGCTTTCTTT. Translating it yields CASSYRDRGRGQAFF.

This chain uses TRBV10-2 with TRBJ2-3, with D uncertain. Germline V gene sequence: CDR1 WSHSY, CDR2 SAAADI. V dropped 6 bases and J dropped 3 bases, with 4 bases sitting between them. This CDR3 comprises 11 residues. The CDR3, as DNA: TGCGCCAGCAGGGTAACAGATACGCAGTATTTT. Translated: CASRVTDTQYF.

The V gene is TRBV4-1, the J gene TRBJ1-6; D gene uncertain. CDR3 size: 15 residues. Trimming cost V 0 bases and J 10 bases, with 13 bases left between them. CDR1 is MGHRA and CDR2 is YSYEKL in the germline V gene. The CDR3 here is CASSQETRSQSPLHF. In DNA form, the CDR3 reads TGCGCCAGCAGCCAAGAGACCCGCAGCCAATCACCCCTCCACTTT.

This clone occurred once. The CDR3 coding sequence is TGTGCCAGTAGTCACTCGACACAGGGGAGGGAGCAGTACTTC. Residues: CASSHSTQGREQYF. This rearrangement joins TRBV19 to TRBJ2-7, with a possible D match to TRBD1 (7 bases). The V end was cut by 5 bases, the J end by 7 bases, with 18 bases between. This CDR3 comprises 14 residues. CDR1 LNHDA and CDR2 SQIVND come from the germline V gene (reference sequence).

The CDR3 here is CSVEEQGAGYGYTF. As DNA, the CDR3 is TGCAGCGTTGAAGAACAGGGGGCTGGCTATGGCTACACCTTC. V and J are TRBV29-1 and TRBJ1-2; 9 bases are a match to TRBD1. This CDR3 is built from 14 residues. Per germline, CDR1 SQVTM and CDR2 ANQGSEA. After removal of 0 bases from V and 4 bases from J, the junction contained 3 bases not matched to a gene.

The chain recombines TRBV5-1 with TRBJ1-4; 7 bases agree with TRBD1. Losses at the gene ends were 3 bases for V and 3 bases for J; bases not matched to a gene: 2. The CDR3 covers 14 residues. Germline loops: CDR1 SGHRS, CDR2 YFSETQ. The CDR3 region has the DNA TGCGCCAGCAGCTGGACAGGAGCTAATGAAAAACTGTTTTTT. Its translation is CASSWTGANEKLFF.

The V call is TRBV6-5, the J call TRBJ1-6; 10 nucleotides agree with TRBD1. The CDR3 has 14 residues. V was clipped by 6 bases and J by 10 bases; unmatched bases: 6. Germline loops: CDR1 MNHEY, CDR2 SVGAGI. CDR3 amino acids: CASSTGTGVSPLHF. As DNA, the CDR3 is TGTGCCAGCAGCACCGGGACAGGGGTATCACCCCTCCACTTT.

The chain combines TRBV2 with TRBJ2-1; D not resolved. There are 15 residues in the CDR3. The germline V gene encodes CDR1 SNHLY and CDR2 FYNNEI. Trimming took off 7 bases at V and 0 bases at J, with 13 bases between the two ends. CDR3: CASMRSGGSYNEQFF. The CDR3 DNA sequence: TGTGCCAGCATGCGTTCCGGCGGCTCCTACAATGAGCAGTTCTTC.

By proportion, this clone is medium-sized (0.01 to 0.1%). In DNA, the CDR3 is TGTGCCTCGGCTCGGGACTACGAGCAGTACTTC. This encodes CASARDYEQYF. The V and J genes are TRBV10-3 and TRBJ2-7, with D perhaps matching TRBD2 (5 bases). Germline-derived CDR1 and CDR2 are ENHRY and SYGVKD. The CDR3 loop spans 11 amino acids. V was clipped by 11 bases and J by 3 bases, with 11 bases between them.

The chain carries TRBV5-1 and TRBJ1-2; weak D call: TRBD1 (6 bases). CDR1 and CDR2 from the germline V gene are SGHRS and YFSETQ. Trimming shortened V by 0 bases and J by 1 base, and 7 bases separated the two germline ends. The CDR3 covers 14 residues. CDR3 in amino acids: CASSLDRDNYGYTF. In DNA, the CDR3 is TGCGCCAGCAGCTTGGACAGGGATAACTATGGCTACACCTTC.

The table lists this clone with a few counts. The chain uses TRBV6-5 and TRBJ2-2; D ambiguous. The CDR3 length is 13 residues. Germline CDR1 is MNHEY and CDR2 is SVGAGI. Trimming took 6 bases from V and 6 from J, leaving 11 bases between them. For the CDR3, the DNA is TGTGCCAGCAGAACGCACGGGCCCGGGGAGCTGTTTTTT. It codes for CASRTHGPGELFF.

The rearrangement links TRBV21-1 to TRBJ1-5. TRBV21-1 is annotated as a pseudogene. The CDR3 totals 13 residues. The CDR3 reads CASRGGGNQPQHF. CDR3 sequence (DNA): TGTGCCAGCAGAGGGGGGGGCAATCAGCCCCAGCATTTT.

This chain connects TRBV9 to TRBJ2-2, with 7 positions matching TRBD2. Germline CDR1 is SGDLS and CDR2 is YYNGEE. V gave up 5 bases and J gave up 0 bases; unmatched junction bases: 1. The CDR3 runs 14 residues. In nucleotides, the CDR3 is TGTGCCAGCAGAGGACTAGCGAACACCGGGGAGCTGTTTTTT. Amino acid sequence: CASRGLANTGELFF.

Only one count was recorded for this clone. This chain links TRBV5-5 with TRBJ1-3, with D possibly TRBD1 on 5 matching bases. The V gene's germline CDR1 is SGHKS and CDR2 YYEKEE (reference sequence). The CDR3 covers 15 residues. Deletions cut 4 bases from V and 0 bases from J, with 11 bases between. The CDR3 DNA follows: TGTGCCAGCAGCCAACAGGCAACCTCTGGAAACACCATATATTTT. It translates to CASSQQATSGNTIYF.